The clone carrying this T cell receptor beta chain was seen ten or more times. What it binds is not known. The authors defined stable hyperthyroidism as no ophthalmopathy within 18 months of follow-up. The CDR3 covers 15 residues. Trimming removed 1 base at V and 5 bases at J, with 15 bases between. In germline, CDR1 is SGHRS, CDR2 YFSETQ. As the template, RNA transcripts were used to amplify TCR beta CDR3 regions. HTBI-primed first-round RT-PCR preceded second-round multiplex PCR. A single record per CDR3 protein comes from TCRdb applying MiXCR to the multiplex PCR reads. The table records 500,000 to 700,000 distinct CDR3 sequences, 22% of them present only once. The data are from a study of Graves' ophthalmopathy and Graves' hyperthyroidism. Study outcomes and limitations: Most thyroid clonotypes expanded beyond 0.001 frequency were also found in blood. Sensitivity reached approximately 88% and specificity 81.08% for a 13-signature model separating ophthalmopathy from stable hyperthyroidism.

The rearrangement uses TRBV5-1 and TRBJ2-5, with D maybe TRBD2 (6 bases). The sequenced sample was peripheral blood. The receptor comes from a young woman with stable Graves' hyperthyroidism. Some clones in this sample may be carry-over from other donors' samples. The CDR3 loop is CASSLSGDQLETQYF. The CDR3 region has the DNA TGCGCCAGCAGCTTGTCGGGGGATCAGTTGGAGACCCAGTACTTC.